This is a list of T cell receptor beta chains from one sample in a study of T cell changes during pregnancy in multiple sclerosis. Here immunoSEQ multiplex PCR was the method, and the copy in TCRdb shows in-frame clones only, minus some. The sample consists of some 70,000 clones, roughly 90% of them appearing once. Source: CD8+ T cells from peripheral blood mononuclear cells, taken before pregnancy. These receptors all come from a female donor with multiple sclerosis, enrolled in a pregnancy study. Both conserved end residues are part of each CDR3. Fields, in order: J gene, V gene, D gene, clone size, CDR3 protein, CDR3 DNA. The D gene is left open where the match is weak. Size tells how often a clone was seen (once, few, many) or the class of an expanded clone, and some rows leave it out.

>TRBJ1-3|TRBV6-1|-|-
CASSERPTGNTIYF
TGTGCCAGCAGTGAGCGTCCAACTGGAAACACCATATATTTT
>TRBJ2-2|TRBV9|-|-
CASSDGVLGELFF
TGTGCCAGCAGCGACGGGGTTCTCGGGGAGCTGTTTTTT
>TRBJ1-2|TRBV27|TRBD1|-
CASTPGQGMTGYTF
TGTGCCAGCACCCCGGGACAGGGCATGACCGGCTACACCTTC
>TRBJ2-1|TRBV27|-|-
CATGDNEQFF
TGTGCCACCGGGGACAATGAGCAGTTCTTC
>TRBJ2-3|TRBV7-3|TRBD2|-
CASSLSGGGYTDTQYF
TGTGCCAGCAGCTTATCCGGCGGGGGGTACACAGATACGCAGTATTTT
>TRBJ1-2|TRBV5-6|TRBD1|-
CASSSGQSNYGYTF
TGTGCCAGCAGCTCGGGACAGAGTAACTATGGCTACACCTTC
>TRBJ2-7|TRBV19|TRBD2|-
CASSPGTKYEQYF
TGTGCCAGTAGTCCCGGGACTAAATACGAGCAGTACTTC
>TRBJ2-5|TRBV21-1|-|-
CASSPQDRPGTQYF
TGTGCCAGCAGCCCCCAGGACAGGCCGGGGACCCAGTACTTC
>TRBJ2-3|TRBV2|TRBD2|-
CASSPRTGGDTDTQYF
TGTGCCAGCAGTCCCCGAACGGGAGGGGACACAGATACGCAGTATTTT
>TRBJ2-3|TRBV10-1|-|-
CASSEAWSSDTQYF
TGCGCCAGCAGTGAAGCGTGGAGCTCAGATACGCAGTATTTT
>TRBJ2-7|TRBV5-5|-|-
CASSRAGFDYEQYF
TGTGCCAGCAGCCGAGCAGGGTTTGACTACGAGCAGTACTTC
>TRBJ1-4|TRBV14|-|once
CASSQRQSNEKLFF
TGTGCCAGCAGCCAACGACAGTCTAATGAAAAACTGTTTTTT
>TRBJ1-2|TRBV6-5|-|-
CAVGGFGRAPYGYTF
TGTGCCGTCGGGGGTTTCGGCAGAGCACCCTATGGCTACACCTTC
>TRBJ2-3|TRBV13|TRBD2|-
CASSEIAGGLKSTDTQYF
TGTGCCAGCAGCGAAATAGCGGGGGGTCTAAAAAGCACAGATACGCAGTATTTT
>TRBJ2-7|TRBV5-6|-|-
CASSSGTRPYEQYF
TGTGCCAGCAGCTCCGGGACAAGGCCCTACGAGCAGTACTTC
>TRBJ1-2|TRBV1|-|-
CTSSQVTLGQGNYGYTF
TGCACCAGCAGCCAAGTCACGTTGGGACAGGGTAACTATGGCTACACCTTC
>TRBJ2-7|TRBV5-6|-|-
CASSFRDTYEQYF
TGTGCCAGCAGCTTTCGGGATACCTACGAGCAGTACTTC